This TCR beta chain was recovered during a study of Graves' ophthalmopathy and Graves' hyperthyroidism. Study summary: Blood was drawn at initial diagnosis, before any treatment. Study-wide points: In blood appeared most of the expanded thyroid clonotypes whose frequency exceeded 0.001. The model reached 70.59% sensitivity and approximately 72% specificity for predicting ophthalmopathy progression.

Investigators amplified TCR beta CDR3 regions from RNA transcripts. HTBI-primed first-round RT-PCR preceded second-round multiplex PCR. TCRdb processed the multiplex PCR reads anew with MiXCR; each CDR3 protein has one entry. The table has 350,000 or so distinct CDR3 sequences, roughly 15% seen once. There are 12 residues in the CDR3. Trimming removed 8 bases at V and 7 bases at J, with 12 bases between. Other autoimmune disease, uncontrolled infection, pregnancy and lactation led to exclusion. This clonotype has a count of ten or more. Its antigen remains unknown. Material: peripheral blood. The source is an adult man with Graves' ophthalmopathy. This chain links TRBV12-3 or TRBV12-4 with TRBJ1-5; D is uncertain. CDR3 in DNA: TGTGCCAGCTCCCTGGCGGGACAGCCCCAGCATTTT. Protein sequence: CASSLAGQPQHF.